These 30 T cell receptor beta chains came from one sample sequenced in a study of CD8+ T cells in alopecia areata. Once RNA had been extracted, it was reverse transcribed into cDNA to act as the sequencing template. Generated by immunoSEQ multiplex PCR, the TCRdb table keeps only in-frame clones and is missing some. This sample has some 6,000 clones, each found more than once. The time point: mouse skin 6 weeks after grafting, around onset of hair loss. Material: skin, obtained at week 6. Receptors were obtained from a C3H/HeJ mouse with alopecia areata. The mice in this strain carry MHC haplotype H2-k.

About this clone: Gene names and germline refer to mouse. The read falls 4 residues short of the CDR3 end, and the missing part is taken from the germline J gene. The chain couples TRBV5 to TRBJ2-5; 10 nucleotides match TRBD2. The CDR3 covers 14 residues. CDR1 is LGHNA, CDR2 YNLKQL, per germline (reference sequence). This CDR3 reads CASSPTGGKDTQYF. CDR3 bases read: TGTGCCAGCAGCCCGACTGGGGGGAAAGAC.

In the case of this clone: Gene and germline names: mouse. The missing CDR3 end, 4 residues past where the read stops, is filled in from the germline J gene. This rearrangement joins TRBV13-3 to TRBJ1-1; a weak D match, TRBD1 (6 bases). This CDR3 contains 13 residues. Germline loops: CDR1 NNHDY, CDR2 SYVADS. The CDR3 spells CASQGLGGREVFF. CDR3 DNA (partial): TGTGCCAGCCAGGGACTGGGGGGGCGA.

This clone was observed a few times. These gene names are mouse names. Sequencing ends 4 residues short of the CDR3 end; the germline J gene provides the rest. The rearrangement uses TRBV13-1 and TRBJ2-1; 10 bases match TRBD1. Looked up from germline, CDR1 is NSHNY and CDR2 is SYGAGN. The CDR3 spans 14 residues. J was trimmed by 3 bases and V by 6 bases; bases with no gene match: 3. The CDR3 is CASTGTGVYAEQFF. CDR3 DNA (partial): TGTGCCAGCACCGGGACAGGGGTCTATGCT.

Comment on this clone: With a far larger clone one base away, a read error is the likely cause. Genes and germline come from the mouse. The missing CDR3 end, 4 residues past where the read stops, is filled in from the germline J gene. The sample contains more than one DNA sequence encoding this CDR3. The rearrangement joins TRBV12-1 to TRBJ1-2; 9 bases fit TRBD1. From germline, CDR1 is SGHSN and CDR2 HYEKVE. J was trimmed by 2 bases and V by 6 bases; bases with no gene match: 3. The CDR3 is made up of 13 amino acids. CDR3 loop: CASSGTGNSDYTF. The covered CDR3 bases are TGTGCCAGCAGCGGGACAGGGAACTCC.

This clone was counted at least ten times. Any gene name here is a mouse gene name. The sequence runs out 4 residues before the end of the CDR3; the remainder is reconstructed from the germline J gene. The sample carries other DNA sequences with the same CDR3. V gene TRBV13-2 combines with J gene TRBJ2-3, with TRBD2 matching 7 bases. Trimming cost V 0 bases and J 0 bases; bases outside gene matches: 1. Germline lookup yields CDR1 NNHNN and CDR2 SYGAGS (reference sequence). The CDR3 totals 15 residues. CDR3 sequence: CASGDVWGSAETLYF. The part of the CDR3 DNA that was read is TGTGCCAGCGGTGATGTCTGGGGGAGTGCAGAA.

This clone appeared many times. Germline and genes here are mouse. The read comes to an end 4 residues before the CDR3 does, leaving the germline J gene to fill in the end. The chain employs TRBV1 and TRBJ1-1; 8 nucleotides line up with TRBD1. The ends lost 6 bases at V and 4 bases at J; junction bases unmatched: 7. The CDR3 runs to 14 residues. Germline CDR1 reads NSQYPW; CDR2 reads LRSPGD (reference sequence). The sequenced CDR3 bases are TGCACCTGCAGGCCGACAGGGGAGGGCACA. Protein sequence: CTCRPTGEGT. The full CDR3 protein is CTCRPTGEGTEVFF.

In its sample, this clone was seen many times. Each gene name is a mouse one. The CDR3 end lies 4 residues beyond the end of the read and is filled in from the germline J gene. The chain combines TRBV29 with TRBJ2-5; a possible D gene is TRBD1 (5 bases). The CDR3 consists of 15 residues. Looked up from germline, CDR1 is MSHET and CDR2 is SYDVDS. V was shortened by 2 bases and J by 0 bases, with 9 bases between the two germline ends. Partial CDR3 DNA: TGTGCTAGCAGTTTAGAGGGGTGGAACCAAGAC. Translation gives CASSLEGWNQD. In full, the CDR3 reads CASSLEGWNQDTQYF.

This clone was detected many times. Gene names are the mouse ones. The sequenced fragment ends 4 residues before the CDR3 boundary, so the rest is inferred from the germline J gene. The chain employs TRBV17 and TRBJ2-2; a possible D gene is TRBD2 (6 bases). Per germline, CDR1 MNHDT and CDR2 YYDKIL. V was trimmed by 2 bases and J by 0 bases, leaving 10 bases between them. This CDR3 contains 16 residues. Partial CDR3 DNA: TGTGCTAGCAGTAGATTAGGGACTTCAAACACCGGG. Residues: CASSRLGTSNTG. The CDR3 in its entirety is CASSRLGTSNTGQLYF.

This clone was detected many times. The genes and germline here are from mouse. The read terminates 4 residues before the CDR3 end, so the remaining end is supplied by the germline J gene. The V and J genes are TRBV1 and TRBJ2-1, with 9 bases aligning to TRBD2. Germline values: CDR1 NSQYPW, CDR2 LRSPGD (reference sequence). Trimming removed 1 base from V and 3 bases from J; junction bases left unmatched: 1. The CDR3 consists of 15 residues. The CDR3 reads CTCSAVWGGYAEQFF. The covered CDR3 bases are TGCACCTGCAGTGCAGTCTGGGGGGGCTATGCT.

This clone appeared a few times. Gene names are the mouse ones. The DNA ends 4 residues before the CDR3 does, and the rest of the CDR3 is filled in from the germline J gene. The chain joins TRBV13-2 to TRBJ2-1; D might be TRBD1 (6 bases). The CDR3 extends over 16 amino acids. The germline V and J ends were trimmed by 2 bases and 2 bases, with 14 bases remaining between them. CDR1 and CDR2 (germline): NNHNN, SYGAGS (reference sequence). This CDR3 reads CASGEPEDSDYAEQFF. Partial CDR3 DNA: TGTGCCAGCGGTGAACCAGAGGACAGCGACTATGCT.

As concerns this clone: A read error may account for a junction end that differs from germline. Mouse gene names and germline throughout. The read finishes 4 residues shy of the CDR3 end, and the germline J gene is used to complete it. The chain is built from TRBV1 and TRBJ2-7; D is possibly TRBD1 (6 bases). CDR1 and CDR2 (germline): NSQYPW, LRSPGD (reference sequence). The CDR3 has 12 residues. The CDR3 reads CTYSEDSYEQYF. The DNA read from the CDR3 is TGCACCTACAGTGAGGACAGCTAT.

This clone showed up many times. Gene names and germline match the mouse. The read falls 4 residues short of the CDR3 end, and the missing part is taken from the germline J gene. This chain connects TRBV19 to TRBJ2-5, with D perhaps TRBD1 (6 bases). The CDR3 spans 14 residues. Germline loops: CDR1 FNHDT, CDR2 SITEND (reference sequence). The sequenced part of the CDR3 DNA is TGTGCCAGCAGTATAAAGAGGGGGAAAGAC. It yields the protein CASSIKRGKD. The whole CDR3 protein reads CASSIKRGKDTQYF.

In its sample, this clone was seen many times. Here the gene names and germline are mouse. The read terminates 4 residues ahead of where the CDR3 ends, so the germline J gene completes it. The chain joins TRBV26 to TRBJ2-1, with D possibly matching TRBD2 (5 bases). Trimming shortened V by 2 bases and J by 1 base, and 6 bases separated the two germline ends. CDR3 length: 14 residues. Germline V CDR1 and CDR2: KGHPV, FQNQEV (reference sequence). The CDR3 DNA, read in part, is TGTGCCAGCAGTCTGGGACTAAACTATGCT. It specifies CASSLGLNYA. The full CDR3 sequence reads CASSLGLNYAEQFF.

This clone was found many times. The genes are named according to mouse. The sequence runs out 4 residues before the end of the CDR3; the remainder is reconstructed from the germline J gene. The genes are TRBV1 and TRBJ1-1; TRBD1 matches at 9 bases. The CDR3 contains 15 residues. Trimming at V came to 1 base and at J to 0 bases, leaving 0 bases not matched to a gene. Per the germline V gene, CDR1 is NSQYPW and CDR2 is LRSPGD (reference sequence). Partial CDR3 DNA: TGCACCTGCAGTGCAGGGACAGGGGAGAACACA. It yields the protein CTCSAGTGENT. The full CDR3 sequence reads CTCSAGTGENTEVFF. Together with reference TRBV1 and TRBJ1-1, the CDR3 gives the full variable domain: VTLLEQNPRWRLVPRGQAVNLRCILKNSQYPWMSWYQQDLQKQLQWLFTLRSPGDKEVKSLPGADYLATRVTDTELRLQVANMSQGRTLYCTCSAGTGENTEVFFGKGTRLTVV.

With regard to this clone: The genes and germline here are from mouse. Coverage ceases 4 residues before the CDR3 finishes, and the germline J gene fills in the end. The V gene is TRBV13-1, the J gene TRBJ2-4, with 12 bases that match TRBD2. CDR3 length: 16 amino acids. Germline CDR1 NSHNY, CDR2 SYGAGN. V shed 1 base and J 3 bases; nucleotides not matched to a gene: 3. CDR3 region: CASSDLTGGAQNTLYF. CDR3 DNA, as far as it was read: TGTGCCAGCAGTGATTTGACTGGGGGGGCCCAAAAC.

This clone is categorized as medium-sized (0.01 to 0.1%). The listed genes are named as in mouse. The CDR3 end is not reached by the read, which stops 4 residues before it; the germline J gene fills it in. Other nucleotide sequences from this sample produce the same CDR3. V is TRBV19 and J is TRBJ1-2, with 7 positions matching TRBD1. Germline V lookup: CDR1 FNHDT, CDR2 SITEND (reference sequence). The ends lost 5 bases at V and 0 bases at J; junction bases unmatched: 4. The CDR3 extends over 14 amino acids. The CDR3 protein is CASSRDSANSDYTF. The sequenced part of the CDR3 DNA is TGTGCCAGCAGCCGGGACAGTGCAAACTCC.

A note on this clone: The gene names given are mouse names. The sequence runs out 4 residues before the end of the CDR3; the remainder is reconstructed from the germline J gene. The chain uses TRBV5 and TRBJ2-7, with 14 bases lining up with TRBD2. The CDR3 runs to 17 residues. Germline CDR1 LGHNA, CDR2 YNLKQL (reference sequence). The sequenced part of the CDR3 DNA is TGTGCCAGCAGCCAAGAAGGGACTGGGGGGGCGCTGGAT. This translates into CASSQEGTGGALD. The CDR3 reads in full as CASSQEGTGGALDEQYF.

Remarks on this clone: Germline and genes: mouse. The observed sequence ends 4 residues before the CDR3 terminus, with the missing tail filled in from the germline J gene. The chain carries TRBV26 and TRBJ1-1, with D uncertain. The V end lost 1 base, the J end lost 1 base, and 7 bases lay between the germline ends. Germline V gives CDR1 KGHPV, CDR2 FQNQEV (reference sequence). The CDR3 extends over 14 amino acids. The sequenced CDR3 bases are TGTGCCAGCAGTCTGTGTTGGGGGAACACA. Amino acids: CASSLCWGNT. The whole CDR3 protein is CASSLCWGNTEVFF.

This clone was detected a few times. Mouse gene names apply. The read terminates 4 residues before the CDR3 end, so the remaining end is supplied by the germline J gene. This same CDR3 is encoded by further DNA sequences in the sample. The rearrangement links TRBV19 to TRBJ1-2; 8 bases agree with TRBD1. V gave up 4 bases and J gave up 2 bases; unmatched junction bases: 4. CDR3 size: 14 residues. CDR1 and CDR2 from the germline V gene are FNHDT and SITEND (reference sequence). The CDR3 sequence: CASSSDRANSDYTF. CDR3 DNA (partial): TGTGCCAGCAGTTCGGACAGGGCCAACTCC.

With regard to this clone: Gene names refer to mouse genes. The CDR3 end lies 4 residues beyond the end of the read and is filled in from the germline J gene. The V gene is TRBV19, the J gene TRBJ2-3; tentative D call: TRBD2 (6 bases). V was cut by 3 bases and J by 0 bases, with 8 bases left in between. Germline CDR1 is FNHDT and CDR2 is SITEND (reference sequence). The CDR3 runs to 14 residues. The CDR3 bases that were read are TGTGCCAGCAGTAATTGGGGGAGTGCAGAA. Translating it yields CASSNWGSAE. In full, the CDR3 reads CASSNWGSAETLYF.

Turning to this clone: The listed genes are named as in mouse. The read terminates 4 residues before the CDR3 end, so the remaining end is supplied by the germline J gene. The chain has TRBV29 and TRBJ2-3; TRBD1 aligns across 7 bases. CDR3 length equals 15 residues. Germline lookup yields CDR1 MSHET and CDR2 SYDVDS. The CDR3 is CASSILRGTAETLYF. The covered CDR3 bases are TGTGCCTCCTCAATCCTCAGGGGGACGGCAGAA.

This clone appeared many times. Each gene name is a mouse one. The CDR3 extends 4 residues past the end of the read, so its final part is completed from the germline J gene. This chain joins TRBV19 and TRBJ2-1; maybe TRBD2 (5 bases). Germline CDR1 reads FNHDT; CDR2 reads SITEND (reference sequence). V dropped 4 bases and J dropped 1 base, with 9 bases sitting between them. This CDR3 contains 14 residues. The CDR3 sequence is CASSSWGNYAEQFF. The CDR3 bases that were read are TGTGCCAGCAGTTCTTGGGGAAACTATGCT.

At least ten counts were recorded for this clone. Genes and germline come from the mouse. CDR3 sequence reads: CARGQGRAEQFF. The CDR3 DNA, read in part, is TGTGCCAGAGGACAGGGGCGTGCT. The chain employs TRBV13-3 and TRBJ2-1; TRBD1 aligns across 9 bases. The CDR3 is cut off 4 residues early in the read; its end comes from the germline J gene. The germline V gene has CDR1 NNHDY and CDR2 SYVADS. The V gene end was trimmed by 8 bases and the J gene end by 6 bases; junction bases not matched to a gene: 3. CDR3 length: 12 amino acids.

This clone was recorded at least ten times. Any gene name here is a mouse gene name. The observed sequence ends 4 residues before the CDR3 terminus, with the missing tail filled in from the germline J gene. The chain has TRBV17 and TRBJ2-3; D gene uncertain. V lost 6 bases and J 0 bases, leaving 10 bases between the germline ends. Germline CDR1 is MNHDT and CDR2 is YYDKIL. The CDR3 spans 14 residues. CDR3 bases read: TGTGCTAGCAGAAGCAAACATAGTGCAGAA. This sequence encodes CASRSKHSAE. Given in full, the CDR3 is CASRSKHSAETLYF.

This clone was seen more than once but under ten times. Genes here carry mouse names. The CDR3 end falls 4 residues outside the read, so it is completed with the germline J gene. V is TRBV29 and J is TRBJ2-4, with D maybe TRBD1 (5 bases). The V and J ends lost 0 bases and 0 bases respectively, with 7 bases between them. Per germline, CDR1 MSHET and CDR2 SYDVDS. The CDR3 contains 15 residues. CDR3 sequence reads: CASSLSTASQNTLYF. Partial CDR3 DNA: TGTGCTAGCAGTTTATCGACAGCTAGTCAAAAC.

Ten or more counts support this clone. The gene symbols are mouse symbols. The read ends 4 residues before the CDR3 terminus; that terminus is restored from the germline J gene. The V call is TRBV21, the J call TRBJ2-7; unclear D gene. TRBV21 is noted as an ORF with a role that remains uncertain. The CDR3 spans 15 residues. The V end lost 0 bases, the J end lost 3 bases, and 12 bases lay between the germline ends. CDR3 bases read: TGTGCTAGCAGTCAATCGGTCAGGCGTAGCTAT. Protein sequence: CASSQSVRRSY. The complete CDR3 protein is CASSQSVRRSYEQYF.

This clone appeared a few times. Germline and genes here are mouse. The sequenced part of the CDR3 DNA is TGTGCCAGCAGGGGACTGGGGGGGTATGCT. Amino acid sequence: CASRGLGGYA. The full-length CDR3 reads as CASRGLGGYAEQFF. The chain couples TRBV19 to TRBJ2-1; 13 bases are shared with TRBD2. The read stops 4 residues short of the end of the CDR3; the missing end is completed from the germline J gene. The CDR3 is made up of 14 amino acids. Germline lookup yields CDR1 FNHDT and CDR2 SITEND (reference sequence). V was pared by 5 bases and J by 4 bases, with 0 bases of the junction left unmatched.

This clone was detected ten times or more. These gene names are mouse names. Read data end 4 residues before the CDR3 end; the end is taken from the germline J gene. The rearrangement joins TRBV16 to TRBJ2-4; 10 bases match TRBD2. The CDR3 totals 17 residues. In germline, CDR1 is SGHSA, CDR2 FRNQAP. V gave up 0 bases and J gave up 2 bases; unmatched junction bases: 5. The CDR3 spells CASSLDKTGGDQNTLYF. Partial CDR3 DNA: TGTGCAAGCAGCTTAGATAAAACTGGGGGGGATCAAAAC.

This clone occurred many times. Here the gene names and germline are mouse. The read stops 4 residues short of the end of the CDR3; the missing end is completed from the germline J gene. The chain joins TRBV13-3 to TRBJ2-5; D perhaps matches TRBD1 (6 bases). The CDR3 sequence is 14 residues long. CDR1 is NNHDY and CDR2 is SYVADS in the germline V gene. The V and J ends lost 2 bases and 3 bases respectively, with 10 bases between them. The CDR3 loop is CASSERGQQDTQYF. CDR3 bases read: TGTGCCAGCAGTGAACGGGGACAACAAGAC.

This clone has a count of ten or more. The genes and germline here are from mouse. Read sequence stops 4 residues before the CDR3 end, and the germline J gene provides the missing end. This sequence joins TRBV13-1 and TRBJ2-2, with a weak D call TRBD2 (7 bases). CDR3 length equals 16 residues. From germline, CDR1 is NSHNY and CDR2 SYGAGN. Trimming shortened V by 1 base and J by 3 bases, and 13 bases separated the two germline ends. Partial CDR3 DNA: TGTGCCAGCAGTGATCGGGGGGCGTCGGACACCGGG. Translated, it gives CASSDRGASDTG. The entire CDR3 reads CASSDRGASDTGQLYF.